The 32 T cell receptor beta chains in this list originate from one sample, sequenced in a study of shared clonotypes between healthy human individuals. Sequencing was performed with immunoSEQ multiplex PCR; in TCRdb, only in-frame clones are kept and a portion is missing. Of some 2,500,000 clones in the sample, roughly 92% were seen once. Sequencing was performed on naive CD4+ T cells from PBMCs. The sample's subset: CD45RA+ positively selected. These TCRs come from a man in his late teens or twenties in good health. Some clones in this sample may be carry-over from other donors' samples.

The chain couples TRBV15 to TRBJ1-2; 8 bases map to TRBD1. The CDR3 runs 16 residues. After removal of 1 base from V and 0 bases from J, the junction contained 4 bases not matched to a gene. Germline values: CDR1 LNHNV, CDR2 YYDKDF (reference sequence). CDR3 sequence reads: CATSRAPQGANYGYTF. In DNA form, the CDR3 reads TGTGCCACCAGCAGAGCTCCACAGGGGGCTAACTATGGCTACACCTTC.

The chain carries TRBV12-5 and TRBJ2-1, with 10 bases identical to TRBD2. This CDR3 comprises 17 residues. Trimming removed 0 bases from V and 8 bases from J; junction bases left unmatched: 10. Germline CDR1 LGHNT, CDR2 FRNRAP. The CDR3: CASGLVRSSGSFDEQFF. In DNA form, the CDR3 reads TGTGCTAGTGGTTTGGTACGGTCTAGCGGGAGTTTCGATGAGCAGTTCTTC.

This rearrangement joins TRBV28 to TRBJ2-4; possibly TRBD2 for D (7 bases). Germline V CDR1 and CDR2: MDHEN, SYDVKM. Trimming took off 5 bases at V and 7 bases at J, with 15 bases between the two ends. The CDR3 runs 14 residues. In nucleotides, the CDR3 is TGTGCCAGCAGTAGCCGGGGAGGGGGGAACATTCAGTACTTC. This sequence encodes CASSSRGGGNIQYF. The entire variable domain, with the rest obtained from reference TRBV28 and TRBJ2-4, is as follows: DVKVTQSSRYLVKRTGEKVFLECVQDMDHENMFWYRQDPGLGLRLIYFSYDVKMKEKGDIPEGYSVSREKKERFSLILESASTNQTSMYLCASSSRGGGNIQYFGAGTRLSVL.

The CDR3 reads CASSLLGIDYEQYF. CDR3 in DNA: TGTGCCAGCAGCTTACTGGGAATCGACTACGAGCAGTACTTC. The V and J genes are TRBV7-2 and TRBJ2-7; D call uncertain. The V and J ends lost 2 bases and 3 bases respectively, with 11 bases between them. Per germline, CDR1 SGHTA and CDR2 FQGNSA. This CDR3 is 14 amino acids long. Full variable domain (outside the CDR3, taken from reference TRBV7-2 and TRBJ2-7): GAGVSQSPSNKVTEKGKDVELRCDPISGHTALYWYRQSLGQGLEFLIYFQGNSAPDKSGLPSDRFSAERTGGSVSTLTIQRTQQEDSAVYLCASSLLGIDYEQYFGPGTRLTVT.

J is TRBJ2-3 and V is TRBV18, with D perhaps matching TRBD1 (5 bases). The CDR3 spans 15 residues. Trimming cost V 0 bases and J 4 bases, with 11 bases left between them. Germline V gene lookup returns CDR1 KGHSH and CDR2 LQKENI. The CDR3 is CASSPPSRAADTQYF. Here the CDR3 DNA reads TGTGCCAGCTCACCACCGTCCAGGGCGGCAGATACGCAGTATTTT.

The table lists this clone with a count of one. This chain uses TRBV6-5 with TRBJ2-7, with a possible D match to TRBD1 (6 bases). Germline values: CDR1 MNHEY, CDR2 SVGAGI. Trimming shortened V by 0 bases and J by 1 base, and 10 bases separated the two germline ends. This CDR3 has 15 residues. DNA for the CDR3: TGTGCCAGCAGTTACTCAACAGGGAGATCCTACGAGCAGTACTTC. Its protein is CASSYSTGRSYEQYF.

This chain joins TRBV10-3 and TRBJ2-1; perhaps TRBD2 as D (7 bases). Germline CDR1 reads ENHRY; CDR2 reads SYGVKD. This CDR3 comprises 12 residues. V was pared by 10 bases and J by 5 bases, with 12 bases between. The CDR3: CATGGGNNEQFF. The DNA for the CDR3 is TGTGCCACGGGCGGGGGCAACAATGAGCAGTTCTTC.

V is TRBV28 and J is TRBJ2-7; D perhaps matches TRBD2 (5 bases). Trimming pared 8 bases from V and 4 bases from J, leaving 18 bases between. CDR3 length: 14 amino acids. Per the germline V gene, CDR1 is MDHEN and CDR2 is SYDVKM. CDR3 amino acids: CASRGLGGTYEQYF. The CDR3 DNA reads TGTGCCAGCCGAGGGCTGGGTGGTACGTACGAGCAGTACTTC.

The chain has TRBV6-5 and TRBJ1-2; D is uncertain. The V end lost 0 bases, the J end lost 2 bases, and 10 bases lay between the germline ends. CDR1 and CDR2 (germline): MNHEY, SVGAGI. The CDR3 extends over 15 amino acids. CDR3 nucleotide sequence: TGTGCCAGCAGTTACTCGTTCCAGGCCAACTATGGCTACACCTTC. This translates into CASSYSFQANYGYTF.

The rearrangement uses TRBV7-2 and TRBJ2-1, with 7 nucleotides matching TRBD2. CDR1 and CDR2 (germline): SGHTA, FQGNSA. V shed 5 bases and J 9 bases; nucleotides not matched to a gene: 10. The CDR3 spans 14 residues. CDR3 residues: CASSAGLVYLEQFF. The CDR3, as DNA: TGTGCCAGCAGCGCAGGACTAGTCTATCTTGAGCAGTTCTTC.

This clone was picked up a small number of times. This chain connects TRBV6-1 to TRBJ1-2; maybe TRBD1 (5 bases). Trimming pared 4 bases from V and 4 bases from J, leaving 10 bases between. The CDR3 length is 13 residues. Germline CDR1 reads MNHNS; CDR2 reads SASEGT. CDR3 region: CASSVGAAYGYTF. The CDR3 DNA follows: TGTGCCAGCAGTGTTGGGGCAGCCTATGGCTACACCTTC.

The chain joins TRBV6-6 to TRBJ2-5; D ambiguous. Between the trimmed V and J ends, which lost 7 bases and 5 bases, there was a span of 23 bases. The CDR3 is made up of 16 amino acids. The germline V gene has CDR1 MNHNY and CDR2 SVGAGI (reference sequence). In DNA, the CDR3 is TGTGCCAGCACCAAGGGTGTGGAGATAAGTGGGGAGACCCAGTACTTC. Translating it yields CASTKGVEISGETQYF.

V is TRBV28 and J is TRBJ2-5; TRBD1 might be the D (5 bases). Germline assignment: CDR1 MDHEN and CDR2 SYDVKM. CDR3 length: 13 amino acids. V was pared by 3 bases and J by 7 bases, with 12 bases between. The CDR3 DNA is TGTGCCAGCAGTTTGTCGGACACAGGGACCCAGTACTTC. This gives the protein CASSLSDTGTQYF.

The CDR3 loop is CSAQRKQGTSGNTIYF. Written as DNA, the CDR3 is TGCAGCGCCCAGAGAAAACAGGGAACCTCTGGAAACACCATATATTTT. The genes are TRBV29-1 and TRBJ1-3; TRBD1 might be the D (6 bases). With 7 bases removed from V and 0 bases from J, the gap between germline ends came to 19 bases. The CDR3 spans 16 residues. Germline V CDR1 and CDR2: SQVTM, ANQGSEA.

This clone was found a few times. The chain carries TRBV19 and TRBJ1-1, with D unresolved. Trimming left V 8 bases short and J 1 base short, with 11 bases between. Germline CDR1 and CDR2: LNHDA and SQIVND (reference sequence). This CDR3 is built from 13 residues. The CDR3 spells CASGPRRNTEAFF. DNA for the CDR3: TGTGCCAGTGGCCCCAGGAGGAACACTGAAGCTTTCTTT.

Turning to this clone: The sample carries other DNA sequences with the same CDR3. V usage is TRBV6-1 and J usage is TRBJ2-5; no firm D call. V dropped 0 bases and J dropped 5 bases, with 4 bases sitting between them. The CDR3 spans 12 residues. Germline V gene data show CDR1 as MNHNS and CDR2 as SASEGT. CDR3 sequence: CASSEAGETQYF. CDR3 nucleotide sequence: TGTGCCAGCAGTGAAGCGGGGGAGACCCAGTACTTC.

Concerning this clone: This CDR3 is also generated by other DNA sequences in the sample. The V gene is TRBV28, the J gene TRBJ1-1; D unclear. Germline-derived CDR1 and CDR2 are MDHEN and SYDVKM. This CDR3 has 13 residues. Between the trimmed V and J ends, which lost 3 bases and 4 bases, there was a span of 9 bases. The CDR3 sequence: CASSLPGITEAFF. CDR3 coding DNA: TGTGCCAGCAGTTTGCCCGGGATCACTGAAGCTTTCTTT.

The chain joins TRBV28 to TRBJ2-3; 11 bases line up with TRBD2. From germline, CDR1 is MDHEN and CDR2 SYDVKM. Trimming took 6 bases from V and 2 from J; bases not matched to a gene: 7. The CDR3 is 16 residues long. The CDR3 DNA reads TGTGCCAGCAGCAAGCTAGCGGGAGGACCCACAGATACGCAGTATTTT. It specifies CASSKLAGGPTDTQYF.

The V gene is TRBV28, the J gene TRBJ1-5, with D possibly being TRBD1 (6 bases). The CDR3 sequence is 14 residues long. Trimming stripped 7 bases from V and 4 bases from J, with 14 bases between. Per germline, CDR1 MDHEN and CDR2 SYDVKM. The CDR3 bases are TGTGCCAGCATTCCAGGGGATGGAAATCAGCCCCAGCATTTT. It translates to CASIPGDGNQPQHF.

The chain couples TRBV4-2 to TRBJ1-3, with D uncertain. The CDR3 has 17 amino acids. Trimming shortened V by 1 base and J by 0 bases, and 13 bases separated the two germline ends. Germline V gene sequence: CDR1 LGHNA, CDR2 YNFKEQ. CDR3 sequence reads: CASSQAQAPSSGNTIYF. In DNA, the CDR3 is TGTGCCAGCAGCCAAGCCCAGGCGCCAAGCTCTGGAAACACCATATATTTT.

This rearrangement joins TRBV5-5 to TRBJ1-3, with 7 positions matching TRBD1. The ends lost 3 bases at V and 4 bases at J; junction bases unmatched: 7. CDR1 and CDR2 from the germline V gene are SGHKS and YYEKEE (reference sequence). The CDR3 runs to 15 residues. The CDR3 nucleotides read TGTGCCAGCAGCTCACAGACAGGGATCGGAAACACCATATATTTT. Its translation is CASSSQTGIGNTIYF.

V usage is TRBV6-1 and J usage is TRBJ2-7, with D possibly being TRBD2 (6 bases). The V gene's germline CDR1 is MNHNS and CDR2 SASEGT. The V gene lost 2 bases and the J gene lost 5 bases, with 28 bases spanning the gap. The CDR3 totals 19 residues. The CDR3, as DNA: TGTGCCAGCAGTGAACCCCTCATATCGTGGCGGGCGGGACTCAACGAGCAGTACTTC. It is translated as CASSEPLISWRAGLNEQYF.

V gene TRBV19 combines with J gene TRBJ2-7, with TRBD2 matching over 14 bases. This CDR3 is 15 amino acids long. Germline loops: CDR1 LNHDA, CDR2 SQIVND (reference sequence). After removal of 6 bases from V and 6 bases from J, the junction contained 7 bases not matched to a gene. For the CDR3, the DNA is TGTGCCAGTAGGAGGGGACTAGCGGGAGAAAGCGAGCAGTACTTC. This translates into CASRRGLAGESEQYF.

Points on this clone: Other DNA sequences within the sample encode an identical CDR3. V usage is TRBV7-9 and J usage is TRBJ1-1, with TRBD1 as a possible D gene (6 bases). This CDR3 comprises 13 residues. Germline CDR1 is SEHNR and CDR2 is FQNEAQ (reference sequence). Trimming stripped 5 bases from V and 1 base from J, with 8 bases between. The chain's CDR3 is CASSPTGNTEAFF. The CDR3 nucleotides read TGTGCCAGCAGCCCGACAGGGAACACTGAAGCTTTCTTT.

The chain couples TRBV13 to TRBJ2-7, with no clear D. Germline values: CDR1 PRHDT, CDR2 FYEKMQ (reference sequence). Trimming removed 4 bases from V and 3 bases from J, with 10 bases in between. The CDR3 runs 13 residues. CDR3 in DNA: TGTGCCAGCAGCTCCGGTGCGAACTACGAGCAGTACTTC. This sequence encodes CASSSGANYEQYF.

This rearrangement joins TRBV5-4 to TRBJ2-7; D might be TRBD1 (5 bases). Germline values: CDR1 SGHNT, CDR2 YYREEE (reference sequence). Trimming stripped 0 bases from V and 7 bases from J, with 5 bases between. This CDR3 contains 11 residues. Here the CDR3 DNA reads TGTGCCAGCAGCTTGGCAGGGGAGCAGTACTTC. Translated, it gives CASSLAGEQYF.

The CDR3 region is CASSLRGTGNHEQYF. The CDR3 nucleotides are TGTGCCAGCAGTTTACGGGGGACAGGGAACCACGAGCAGTACTTC. J is TRBJ2-7 and V is TRBV28, with 9 bases lining up with TRBD1. The trim removed 2 bases at V and 5 bases at J, leaving 7 bases unmatched. In germline, CDR1 is MDHEN, CDR2 SYDVKM. This CDR3 contains 15 residues.

The V and J genes are TRBV18 and TRBJ2-3; TRBD2 agrees at 7 bases. Trimming removed 1 base from V and 6 bases from J; junction bases left unmatched: 13. Germline V gene data show CDR1 as KGHSH and CDR2 as LQKENI. The CDR3 covers 17 residues. The CDR3 here is CASSPLRSGTGADTQYF. CDR3 nucleotides: TGTGCCAGCTCACCACTGAGAAGCGGGACCGGCGCGGATACGCAGTATTTT.

The chain links TRBV28 to TRBJ1-2, with D unresolved. The CDR3 covers 13 residues. CDR1 MDHEN and CDR2 SYDVKM come from the germline V gene. V was trimmed by 7 bases and J by 1 base, leaving 10 bases between them. The CDR3 sequence: CASTTVYNYGYTF. Here the CDR3 DNA reads TGTGCCAGCACTACGGTTTATAACTATGGCTACACCTTC.

There are a few counts of this clone. The chain links TRBV19 to TRBJ1-2; perhaps TRBD1 as D (5 bases). CDR1 and CDR2 from the germline V gene are LNHDA and SQIVND (reference sequence). The CDR3 length is 14 residues. V shed 6 bases and J shed 0 bases, with 11 bases lying between them. The CDR3 here is CASSRGASNYGYTF. Written as DNA, the CDR3 is TGTGCCAGTAGCCGAGGGGCCTCTAACTATGGCTACACCTTC.

The rearrangement uses TRBV11-1 and TRBJ1-3; 8 positions match TRBD1. The V segment lost 5 bases and the J segment 0 bases; nucleotides outside the gene matches: 3. Germline lookup yields CDR1 SGHAT and CDR2 FQDESV (reference sequence). This CDR3 region has 15 residues. The CDR3 DNA sequence: TGTGCCAGCAGCCGGGACAGGATCTCTGGAAACACCATATATTTT. This sequence encodes CASSRDRISGNTIYF.

V gene TRBV10-1 combines with J gene TRBJ1-5; D may be TRBD1 (5 bases). The CDR3 length is 19 residues. The V gene's germline CDR1 is WNHNN and CDR2 SYGVQD (reference sequence). Trimming shortened V by 7 bases and J by 0 bases, and 25 bases separated the two germline ends. The CDR3 protein is CASTDNHPTEKYSNQPQHF. As DNA, the CDR3 is TGCGCCAGCACCGACAACCATCCGACAGAGAAATATAGCAATCAGCCCCAGCATTTT.